This TCR beta chain was captured in a study of molecular identifiers for immune sequencing clone quantification. Study background: Replicates partitioned RNA from approximately 20,000 or 100,000 naive CD8 cells into five parts, sequencing four. Study-wide points: Over 99% of effector molecules, but under 1% in naive cells, were held by clones with more than 20 RNA copies.

TCRdb ran MiXCR on the PCR reads and lists one entry per CDR3 protein. The table shows fewer than 25,000 distinct CDR3 sequences, with about a fifth occurring only once. As for this clonotype: Its specificity is not known.

V dropped 6 bases and J dropped 6; count of bases not matched to a gene: 9. Germline values: CDR1 MDHEN, CDR2 SYDVKM. This CDR3 is 14 amino acids long. Sequencing used naive CD8+ T cells from blood, with Jurkat cell RNA spiked in. The subset here: FACS-sorted CD8+CD4-CCR7+CD45RA+ naive T cells. This chain links TRBV28 with TRBJ2-7; TRBD1 matches at 9 bases. This receptor was identified in a human donor in good health. Some libraries in this study had Jurkat cell RNA spiked in. This CDR3 is CASSSRDRVREQYF. Written as DNA, the CDR3 is TGTGCCAGCAGCTCTCGGGACAGGGTCCGCGAGCAGTACTTC.